Presented here are 15 T cell receptor beta chains from one specimen sequenced in a study of shared clonotypes between healthy human individuals. Terminally differentiated effector memory CD45RA+ cells were excluded by CCR7 positive selection of CD45RO-negative cells. Repertoires were generated with immunoSEQ multiplex PCR, while TCRdb's copy carries only in-frame clones and drops some. The sample yields about 2.1 million clones, over 85% seen once. The sequencing sample was made of naive CD8+ T cells from PBMCs. These receptors all stem from a man in his late teens or twenties in good health. Some clones in this sample may be carry-over from other donors' samples.

This clone appeared a single time. The chain links TRBV28 to TRBJ2-1; 8 bases align to TRBD2. The CDR3 loop spans 13 amino acids. Germline V gives CDR1 MDHEN, CDR2 SYDVKM. The junction had 8 bases not matched to a gene; V was cut back by 6 bases and J by 10 bases. This chain's CDR3 is CASRRGLAVEQFF. CDR3 coding DNA: TGTGCCAGCAGGCGAGGACTAGCCGTCGAGCAGTTCTTC.

V usage is TRBV6-1 and J usage is TRBJ2-1; 11 bases are shared with TRBD2. Germline V gives CDR1 MNHNS, CDR2 SASEGT. The V segment lost 2 bases and the J segment 6 bases; nucleotides outside the gene matches: 9. This CDR3 is 17 amino acids long. Here the CDR3 reads CASSEHQLAGVPNEQFF. For the CDR3, the DNA is TGTGCCAGCAGTGAACACCAACTAGCGGGAGTCCCCAATGAGCAGTTCTTC.

This clone was counted a single time. The chain couples TRBV7-2 to TRBJ2-7; 9 bases match TRBD1. CDR1 and CDR2 (germline): SGHTA, FQGNSA. The CDR3 runs to 15 residues. J lost 2 bases, V lost 5 bases, and 7 bases had no gene match. Here the CDR3 DNA reads TGTGCCAGCAGCCCAGGACAGGGGCTAACCTACGAGCAGTACTTC. Translated, it gives CASSPGQGLTYEQYF.

The chain couples TRBV15 to TRBJ1-5, with D tentatively TRBD1 (5 bases). V lost 1 base and J lost 2, with 9 bases in between. The CDR3 extends over 15 amino acids. Per the germline V gene, CDR1 is LNHNV and CDR2 is YYDKDF (reference sequence). CDR3 protein: CATSRGGEGNQPQHF. The CDR3 coding sequence is TGTGCCACCAGCAGAGGGGGGGAGGGCAATCAGCCCCAGCATTTT.

This clone showed up just a few times. A read error may produce the germline difference seen at one junction end. The chain employs TRBV7-2 and TRBJ2-7, with D unclear. Germline lookup yields CDR1 SGHTA and CDR2 FQGNSA. This CDR3 spans 11 amino acids. The CDR3 region is CASRPSHEQYF. The CDR3 nucleotides are TGTGCCAGCAGGCCCTCCCACGAGCAGTACTTC.

V gene TRBV6-1 combines with J gene TRBJ2-1; 7 positions agree with TRBD2. Looked up from germline, CDR1 is MNHNS and CDR2 is SASEGT. The junction had 11 bases not matched to a gene; V was cut back by 10 bases and J by 8 bases. This CDR3 region has 13 residues. CDR3 residues: CANGVGGSYEQFF. As DNA, the CDR3 is TGTGCCAACGGGGTTGGCGGGAGCTATGAGCAGTTCTTC.

The V call is TRBV30, the J call TRBJ1-5; TRBD1 aligns across 8 bases. The J segment lost 1 base and the V segment lost 2 bases, leaving 7 bases of the junction unmatched. In germline, CDR1 is GTSNPN, CDR2 SVGIG (reference sequence). This CDR3 spans 16 amino acids. CDR3 residues: CAWSTEQGGSNQPQHF. The CDR3 DNA reads as TGTGCCTGGAGTACCGAACAGGGGGGCAGCAATCAGCCCCAGCATTTT.

Here the CDR3 DNA reads TGCAGCCTGGTGGACCGACAGGCTCCAGATACGCAGTATTTT. The encoded protein is CSLVDRQAPDTQYF. The chain uses TRBV29-1 and TRBJ2-3; D perhaps matches TRBD1 (6 bases). From germline, CDR1 is SQVTM and CDR2 ANQGSEA. V was cut by 8 bases and J by 4 bases, with 19 bases left in between. The CDR3 is 14 residues long.

The chain employs TRBV10-1 and TRBJ1-1; 8 nucleotides align to TRBD1. The CDR3 has 15 residues. The V gene's germline CDR1 is WNHNN and CDR2 SYGVQD (reference sequence). V shed 0 bases, J shed 8 bases, and the junction held 8 bases outside the gene matches. The CDR3 region has the DNA TGCGCCAGCAGTGAGTCGCGGACAGGGAGGAGGGAAGCTTTCTTT. The encoded protein is CASSESRTGRREAFF.

V is TRBV11-2 and J is TRBJ1-1; no clear D gene. Trimming cost V 4 bases and J 4 bases, with 19 bases left between them. CDR3 size: 16 residues. Germline V lookup: CDR1 SGHAT, CDR2 FQNNGV. CDR3 coding DNA: TGTGCCAGCAGCTCCTCACGGGGAGTCGGAGTCACTGAAGCTTTCTTT. It is translated as CASSSSRGVGVTEAFF.

The rearrangement joins TRBV27 to TRBJ1-2, with a tentative D call TRBD1 (6 bases). The CDR3 covers 15 residues. Germline V gene lookup returns CDR1 MNHEY and CDR2 SMNVEV (reference sequence). V gave up 3 bases and J gave up 6 bases, with 17 bases separating them. The CDR3: CASSFGVGGADGYTF. Here the CDR3 DNA reads TGTGCCAGCAGTTTCGGTGTGGGGGGCGCGGATGGCTACACCTTC.

The J gene is TRBJ1-2, the V gene TRBV27, with 8 bases that match TRBD1. Looked up from germline, CDR1 is MNHEY and CDR2 is SMNVEV (reference sequence). Germline trimming cut 8 bases from V and 2 bases from J; bases unmatched to any gene: 7. This CDR3 is built from 14 residues. CDR3 in DNA: TGTGCCAGCGCGGTACAGGGGGGGAACTATGGCTACACCTTC. Amino acids: CASAVQGGNYGYTF.

This clone showed up just once. The chain links TRBV11-2 to TRBJ2-7, with D possibly called TRBD1 or TRBD2 (5 bases each). Looked up from germline, CDR1 is SGHAT and CDR2 is FQNNGV. V dropped 5 bases and J dropped 1 base, with 15 bases sitting between them. The CDR3 consists of 15 residues. The CDR3 protein is CASSPGASLSYEQYF. The CDR3, as DNA: TGTGCCAGCAGCCCCGGGGCCTCACTTTCCTACGAGCAGTACTTC.

The V gene is TRBV25-1, the J gene TRBJ1-1; no definite D call. Germline-derived CDR1 and CDR2 are MGHDK and SYGVNS. Trimming took 8 bases from V and 1 from J, leaving 11 bases between them. The CDR3 sequence is 13 residues long. The CDR3 reads CASQPLRNTEAFF. In DNA, the CDR3 is TGTGCCAGCCAACCCCTCAGGAACACTGAAGCTTTCTTT.

The genes are TRBV19 and TRBJ1-5; a weak D match, TRBD1 (6 bases). The CDR3 spans 15 residues. Germline-derived CDR1 and CDR2 are LNHDA and SQIVND (reference sequence). Deletions cut 3 bases from V and 3 bases from J, with 12 bases between. CDR3 amino acids: CASSIWDKHNQPQHF. CDR3 coding DNA: TGTGCCAGTAGTATCTGGGACAAACACAATCAGCCCCAGCATTTT.